The rows below give T cell receptor beta chains drawn from one sample of a study of Graves' ophthalmopathy and Graves' hyperthyroidism. One entry per CDR3 protein results from TCRdb running MiXCR on the multiplex PCR reads. The table has over 40,000 distinct CDR3 sequences, under 55% seen once. Sequencing input: peripheral blood. These receptors originate from an adult man with Graves' ophthalmopathy. CDR3s include the opening cysteine and the closing phenylalanine or tryptophan. A D gene is named only where the DNA matches it firmly. Not all rows give a size; the values are once, few, many and, for expanded clones, a class.

clone size	J gene	CDR3 length	V gene	D gene	CDR3 DNA	CDR3 protein
many	TRBJ2-2	15	TRBV5-1	.	TGCGCCAGCAGCTTGTTCTCAGGGGACACCGGGGAGCTGTTTTTT	CASSLFSGDTGELFF
few	TRBJ1-1	15	TRBV20-1	.	TGCGGTGCTAGGGTACTACAGGGAGTAGGCACTGAAGCTTTCTTT	CGARVLQGVGTEAFF
once	TRBJ2-7	16	TRBV6-4	TRBD2	TGTGCCAGCCGGGGGGGACTAGCGGGAGGAAGCAACGAGCAGTACTTC	CASRGGLAGGSNEQYF
many	TRBJ2-7	14	TRBV6-2/TRBV6-3	TRBD1	TGTGCCAGCAGCTCAGGGGGCCAGAGGGGCGAGCAGTACTTC	CASSSGGQRGEQYF
many	TRBJ1-1	15	TRBV14	.	TGTGCCAGCAGCCAGTTAAAGGGAAGAAGGACTGAAGCTTTCTTT	CASSQLKGRRTEAFF
many	TRBJ2-7	15	TRBV11-2	.	TGTGCCAGCAGCTTAGGCAGAGGGCGTTTTTCCGAGCAGTACTTC	CASSLGRGRFSEQYF
many	TRBJ2-7	19	TRBV6-5	TRBD2	TGTGCCAGCAGCTATATCCGGGCGCCTCGAGGACTAGCATCCTACGAGCAGTACTTC	CASSYIRAPRGLASYEQYF
.	TRBJ1-3	18	TRBV5-4	.	TGTGCCAGCAGCTCCGGAGGGCCCTTCCTCACCTCTGGAAACACCATATATTTT	CASSSGGPFLTSGNTIYF
many	TRBJ2-3	15	TRBV20-1	.	TGCAGTGCTAGGGGCTTCTGGGGGGGCGCAGATACGCAGTATTTT	CSARGFWGGADTQYF
many	TRBJ2-1	16	TRBV6-2/TRBV6-3	TRBD2	TGTGCCAGCCAAGGGGGGTCGGGACTAGCCCACAATGAGCAGTTCTTC	CASQGGSGLAHNEQFF
many	TRBJ1-3	14	TRBV3-1	TRBD1	TGTGCCAGCAGCTGGACAGGGGCCGGAAACACCATATATTTT	CASSWTGAGNTIYF
.	TRBJ1-1	13	TRBV5-6	TRBD1	TGTGCCAGCACCAGGGGGCTTCGCACTGAAGCTTTCTTT	CASTRGLRTEAFF
.	TRBJ2-2	15	TRBV7-8	TRBD1	TGTGCCAGCAGCTCATTCCGACAGGGGTCAGGGGAGCTGTTTTTT	CASSSFRQGSGELFF
many	TRBJ1-5	15	TRBV7-2	TRBD1	TGTGCCAGCAGCTTAGGGTCAGGGGGTAGTCAGCCCCAGCATTTT	CASSLGSGGSQPQHF
.	TRBJ2-3	17	TRBV7-9	TRBD2	TGTGCCAGCAGCCCGCGGACTAGCGGGAGGGCCACAGATACGCAGTATTTT	CASSPRTSGRATDTQYF
many	TRBJ1-2	15	TRBV28	.	TGTGCCAGCAGTTTATTCCCGGGACGGAACTATGGCTACACCTTC	CASSLFPGRNYGYTF
.	TRBJ2-1	15	TRBV20-1	TRBD2	TGCAGTGCGGAAGAGGGACTAGCGGGAGAAACTGAGCAGTTCTTC	CSAEEGLAGETEQFF
.	TRBJ2-1	15	TRBV20-1	TRBD2	TGCAGTGCTCCCTCCGGGACTAGCGGGAGGAATGAGCAGTTCTTC	CSAPSGTSGRNEQFF
.	TRBJ2-3	15	TRBV7-9	TRBD2	TGTGCCAGCAGCCCGGACGGGAGGATTGAAGATACGCAGTATTTT	CASSPDGRIEDTQYF
.	TRBJ1-2	14	TRBV7-6	TRBD1	TGTGCCAGCAGCCCTGGACAGGGGGCTTATGGCTACACCTTC	CASSPGQGAYGYTF
.	TRBJ2-1	16	TRBV20-1	.	TGCAGTGCTAGAGATCCGGGGAGGACCGGGGCGTTGGAGCAGTTCTTC	CSARDPGRTGALEQFF
.	TRBJ2-6	16	TRBV4-1	.	TGCGCCAGCAGCCTGTCTCAGGGTTCGGGGGCCAACGTCCTGACTTTC	CASSLSQGSGANVLTF
.	TRBJ1-3	15	TRBV15	TRBD1	TGTGCCACCAGTAGGACAGGGTCTTCTGGAAACACCATATACTTT	CATSRTGSSGNTIYF
.	TRBJ1-1	14	TRBV18	.	TGTGCCAGCTCACGGAGTCGGGATGAGGCTGAAGCTTTCTTT	CASSRSRDEAEAFF
many	TRBJ1-5	17	TRBV2	TRBD1	TGTGCCAGCAGTGAGACAGGGGCGCTTCCTAGCAATCAGCCCCAGCATTTT	CASSETGALPSNQPQHF
.	TRBJ2-1	16	TRBV7-6	.	TGTGCCAGCAGCTTAACGTTGACGAGCTCCTACAATGAGCAGTTCTTC	CASSLTLTSSYNEQFF
many	TRBJ1-5	14	TRBV20-1	.	TGCAGTGCTAGGGGGGCCAGGGAAGGGCAGCCCCAGCATTTT	CSARGAREGQPQHF
.	TRBJ1-5	16	TRBV7-2	.	TGTGCCAGCAGCTTAGGGGGTTGTAGCGGGCGTCAGCCCCAGCATTTT	CASSLGGCSGRQPQHF
.	TRBJ2-2	16	TRBV6-4	TRBD1	TGTGCCAGCTCTCCCGCCAGGACAGGGAACACCGGGGAGCTGTTTTTT	CASSPARTGNTGELFF
many	TRBJ2-5	14	TRBV11-2	.	TGTGCCAGCAGCTTGCGGGACTCCCAAGAGACCCAGTACTTC	CASSLRDSQETQYF
.	TRBJ2-1	16	TRBV2	TRBD2	TGTGCCAGCAGTCTAGTAGCGGGGGGGCGGTACAATGAGCAGTTCTTC	CASSLVAGGRYNEQFF
.	TRBJ2-2	16	TRBV18	TRBD2	TGTGCCAGCTCACCGGGACTAGCGGCTAACACCGGGGAGCTGTTTTTT	CASSPGLAANTGELFF
once	TRBJ2-1	15	TRBV5-4	TRBD1	TGTGCCAGCAGAAAGGACAGGGGGAACAACAATGAGCAGTTCTTC	CASRKDRGNNNEQFF
.	TRBJ2-1	14	TRBV2	TRBD1	TGTGCCAGCAGTTCCGACAGGGCCTTCGATGAGCAGTTCTTC	CASSSDRAFDEQFF
.	TRBJ1-4	13	TRBV20-1	.	TGCAGTGCAAAGCGGGCCGAGAATGAAAAACTGTTTTTT	CSAKRAENEKLFF
few	TRBJ1-4	15	TRBV6-5	.	TGTGCCAGCAGTTATGACTGGAAGACTAATGAAAAACTGTTTTTT	CASSYDWKTNEKLFF
.	TRBJ1-4	17	TRBV3-1	.	TGTGCCAGCAGCCAAGGATCCCTCCGGGGGTGGGATGAAAAACTGTTTTTT	CASSQGSLRGWDEKLFF
many	TRBJ2-3	13	TRBV6-6	TRBD1	TGTGCCAGCAGTGAGTATGAGGGGGCTTCGCAGTATTTT	CASSEYEGASQYF
.	TRBJ2-5	14	TRBV20-1	TRBD1	TGCAGTGCTAGCAAACCGGGACAGCAAGAGACCCAGTACTTC	CSASKPGQQETQYF
.	TRBJ2-5	14	TRBV10-1	.	TGCGCCAGCAGTGAATATCGGGGACATGAGACCCAGTACTTC	CASSEYRGHETQYF
.	TRBJ1-1	13	TRBV20-1	.	TGCAGTGCGGGACTCGGGATGAACACTGAAGCTTTCTTT	CSAGLGMNTEAFF
.	TRBJ2-2	14	TRBV28	.	TGTGCCAGCAGCCCCCCGGGGAACACCGGGGAGCTGTTTTTT	CASSPPGNTGELFF
few	TRBJ1-2	14	TRBV7-6	TRBD1	TGTGCCAGCAGTGCAGGGGGAGAAGGCTATGGCTACACCTTC	CASSAGGEGYGYTF
many	TRBJ1-1	16	TRBV20-1	.	TGCAGTGCTAGAGATGGATGGACGGACATGAACACTGAAGCTTTCTTT	CSARDGWTDMNTEAFF
.	TRBJ2-3	15	TRBV29-1	TRBD2	TGCAGCGTTAACCTAAGCGGGGGGGCCGGGAATGAGCAGTATTTT	CSVNLSGGAGNEQYF
.	TRBJ2-7	15	TRBV20-1	TRBD1	TGTAGTGCTAGAGTAGGACAGGGGAGTTGGTACGAGCAGTACTTC	CSARVGQGSWYEQYF
many	TRBJ2-1	15	TRBV18	.	TGTGCCAGCTCACCACTGGACACTTACTACAATGAGCAGTTCTTC	CASSPLDTYYNEQFF
.	TRBJ2-5	19	TRBV11-2	.	.	CASSIYLCSVVLGAETQYF
few	TRBJ2-1	14	TRBV20-1	TRBD2	TGCAGTGCGGGGACTAGCGGGAGGAATTATGAGCAGTTCTTC	CSAGTSGRNYEQFF
many	TRBJ2-3	13	TRBV6-1	.	TGTGCCAGCAGTGCCGCCTCGACAGATACGCAGTATTTT	CASSAASTDTQYF